The 18 T cell receptor beta chains presented below share a single source sample, sequenced in a study of T cells after yellow fever vaccination. TCRdb re-analysed the 5' RACE reads in MiXCR, keeping a single row per CDR3 protein. The data contain roughly 32,000 distinct CDR3 sequences, less than 8.5% of them singletons. The source was PBMCs, either bulk or a sorted T-cell subset (CD4+, CD8+, memory, or dextramer-sorted; not recorded which), collected on the day of the first yellow fever vaccination. These receptors were taken from a man in his late teens or twenties who received the YFV17D yellow fever vaccine.

The V and J genes are TRBV19 and TRBJ2-3; weak D call: TRBD1 (5 bases). The V end lost 6 bases, the J end lost 6 bases, and 10 bases lay between the germline ends. Germline-derived CDR1 and CDR2 are LNHDA and SQIVND (reference sequence). The CDR3 extends over 12 amino acids. CDR3: CASSQGADTQYF. DNA of the CDR3: TGTGCCAGTAGCCAGGGCGCGGATACGCAGTATTTT.

This clonotype was seen repeatedly, ten times or more. This chain connects TRBV12-5 to TRBJ1-5, with a possible D match to TRBD1 (6 bases). V was clipped by 2 bases and J by 7 bases, with 18 bases between them. Germline CDR1 and CDR2: LGHNT and FRNRAP. The CDR3 is 16 residues long. The CDR3 region is CASGLSSGGGLQPQHF. The CDR3 nucleotides are TGTGCTAGTGGTTTGAGTTCCGGAGGGGGATTACAGCCCCAGCATTTT.

The table lists this clonotype with many counts. This chain connects TRBV7-9 to TRBJ1-5, with TRBD1 matching over 7 bases. This CDR3 has 14 amino acids. V lost 5 bases to trimming and J lost 2 bases; unmatched junction nucleotides: 3. Germline V gene data show CDR1 as SEHNR and CDR2 as FQNEAQ (reference sequence). DNA for the CDR3: TGTGCCAGCAGCCTCGGACAGGGCAATCAGCCCCAGCATTTT. This gives the protein CASSLGQGNQPQHF.

This clonotype was seen at least ten times. The chain links TRBV2 to TRBJ2-5; 7 nucleotides line up with TRBD1. The CDR3 contains 16 residues. With 3 bases clipped from V and 5 bases from J, the junction kept 12 bases outside the gene matches. Germline lookup yields CDR1 SNHLY and CDR2 FYNNEI. The CDR3 region is CASSDRRGPMKETQYF. The DNA of the CDR3 is TGTGCCAGCAGTGATCGTAGGGGGCCGATGAAGGAGACCCAGTACTTC.

On this clonotype: Possible read error: a much larger clone is one base away. The rearrangement uses TRBV28 and TRBJ1-1, with D maybe TRBD1 (6 bases). The length of the CDR3 is 12 residues. Germline CDR1 reads MDHEN; CDR2 reads SYDVKM. For the CDR3, the DNA is TGTGCCAGCATCTCACCGGGGGGCGAAGCTTCCTTT. Its protein is CASISPGGEASF.

Of note for this clonotype: This may stem from a read error, because a much larger clone lies one nucleotide away. This chain connects TRBV20-1 to TRBJ1-2; TRBD1 might be the D (6 bases). Germline V gives CDR1 DFQATT, CDR2 SNEGSKA (reference sequence). The CDR3 has 11 amino acids. V lost 4 bases to trimming and J lost 10 bases, with 13 bases between them. CDR3 nucleotide sequence: TGCAGTGCTACAGGGGTGGGAGACTACACCTTC. Protein sequence: CSATGVGDYTF.

This clonotype showed up many times. The CDR3 here is CSATETGELFF. The CDR3 nucleotides are TGCAGTGCTACTGAGACCGGGGAGCTGTTTTTT. The chain joins TRBV20-1 to TRBJ2-2; D call uncertain. Germline loops: CDR1 DFQATT, CDR2 SNEGSKA (reference sequence). Trimming left V 4 bases short and J 5 bases short, with 5 bases between. CDR3 length: 11 residues.

There are many counts of this clonotype. The rearrangement links TRBV5-1 to TRBJ2-5; D unclear. Trimming pared 4 bases from V and 2 bases from J, leaving 9 bases between. Germline CDR1 reads SGHRS; CDR2 reads YFSETQ. The CDR3 length is 13 residues. CDR3 loop: CASSMIVQETQYF. Written as DNA, the CDR3 is TGCGCCAGCAGCATGATAGTACAAGAGACCCAGTACTTC.

The table lists this clonotype with many counts. Here the CDR3 reads CASSLTASGEPTDTQYF. The CDR3 region has the DNA TGCGCCAGCAGCTTGACTGCTAGCGGGGAACCAACAGATACGCAGTATTTT. The rearrangement joins TRBV5-1 to TRBJ2-3, with TRBD2 matching over 9 bases. Germline CDR1 reads SGHRS; CDR2 reads YFSETQ. V dropped 1 base and J dropped 3; count of bases not matched to a gene: 9. This CDR3 is built from 17 residues.

The table lists this clonotype with many counts. V is TRBV7-2 and J is TRBJ2-3, with D uncertain. V was pared by 3 bases and J by 3 bases, with 4 bases between. Germline lookup yields CDR1 SGHTA and CDR2 FQGNSA. This CDR3 has 12 residues. The CDR3 sequence: CASSFITDTQYF. The CDR3 DNA reads TGTGCCAGCAGCTTCATAACAGATACGCAGTATTTT.

The genes are TRBV20-1 and TRBJ2-1; TRBD2 agrees at 9 bases. Germline lookup yields CDR1 DFQATT and CDR2 SNEGSKA (reference sequence). This CDR3 is built from 14 residues. The CDR3 protein is CSCGRAGGVNEQFF. The DNA for the CDR3 is TGCTCCTGCGGCCGGGCGGGGGGGGTAAATGAGCAGTTCTTC.

This clonotype has only a few counts. The chain combines TRBV12-3 or TRBV12-4 with TRBJ2-1; D call uncertain. The CDR3 totals 15 residues. V lost 2 bases and J lost 3, with 11 bases in between. CDR3 coding DNA: TGTGCCAGCAGTTTAAATACAGATTTCTACAATGAGCAGTTCTTC. Amino acids: CASSLNTDFYNEQFF.

This clonotype came up many times. This sequence joins TRBV12-3 or TRBV12-4 and TRBJ2-3; 7 nucleotides agree with TRBD1. This CDR3 contains 16 residues. V lost 3 bases and J lost 1; bases outside the gene matches: 7. This chain's CDR3 is CASSFGSGTGTDTQYF. CDR3 bases: TGTGCCAGCAGTTTCGGTTCCGGGACAGGCACAGATACGCAGTATTTT.

This clonotype came up many times. The rearrangement links TRBV7-2 to TRBJ2-5; 7 bases match TRBD2. CDR1 is SGHTA and CDR2 is FQGNSA in the germline V gene. This CDR3 contains 15 residues. Germline trimming cut 1 base from V and 3 bases from J; bases unmatched to any gene: 5. The CDR3 DNA is TGTGCCAGCAGCTTAGGGGGGGGAGGTGAAGAGACCCAGTACTTC. Residues: CASSLGGGGEETQYF.

This clonotype was counted ten times or more. The V and J genes are TRBV4-1 and TRBJ2-5; 10 bases match TRBD2. V dropped 0 bases and J dropped 6; count of bases not matched to a gene: 13. Germline CDR1 is MGHRA and CDR2 is YSYEKL. This CDR3 region has 18 residues. The CDR3 nucleotides read TGCGCCAGCAGCCAAGATCGGATAGAAGCGGGGGGGAGTCAGACCCAGTACTTC. The encoded protein is CASSQDRIEAGGSQTQYF.

This clonotype was seen a handful of times. This chain links TRBV4-3 with TRBJ1-2, with D unclear. Germline lookup yields CDR1 LGHNA and CDR2 YSLEER. Trimming took off 0 bases at V and 4 bases at J, with 15 bases between the two ends. The CDR3 consists of 16 residues. As DNA, the CDR3 is TGCGCCAGCAGCCAAGATATGAGCCTAAGAATCTATGGCTACACCTTC. It yields the protein CASSQDMSLRIYGYTF.

This clonotype has ten or more counts. The CDR3 loop reads CASSPDRSTDTQYF. As DNA, the CDR3 is TGTGCCAGCAGCCCGGACAGAAGCACAGATACGCAGTATTTT. The chain recombines TRBV7-9 with TRBJ2-3; perhaps TRBD1 as D (6 bases). CDR1 and CDR2 from the germline V gene are SEHNR and FQNEAQ (reference sequence). Trimming stripped 5 bases from V and 0 bases from J, with 9 bases between. This CDR3 region has 14 residues. The variable domain in full, completed from reference TRBV7-9 and TRBJ2-3, reads DTGVSQNPRHKITKRGQNVTFRCDPISEHNRLYWYRQTLGQGPEFLTYFQNEAQLEKSRLLSDRFSAERPKGSFSTLEIQRTEQGDSAMYLCASSPDRSTDTQYFGPGTRLTVL.

This clonotype is classed as medium-sized. The chain recombines TRBV27 with TRBJ2-1; 9 nucleotides match TRBD2. Germline CDR1 reads MNHEY; CDR2 reads SMNVEV (reference sequence). Trimming removed 2 bases from V and 4 bases from J; junction bases left unmatched: 3. The CDR3 is 15 residues long. The CDR3 is CASSLIAGVYNEQFF. The CDR3 nucleotides are TGTGCCAGCAGTTTAATAGCGGGGGTATACAATGAGCAGTTCTTC.